The rows below give T cell receptor beta chains drawn from one sample of a study of blood T cell repertoires in COVID-19. Sequenced by immunoSEQ multiplex PCR; TCRdb stores in-frame clones only, minus some. The profile covers hundreds of thousands of clones, with around nine tenths appearing a single time and 3% taken by the ten largest. Sequencing was performed on peripheral blood. Source of these receptors: a man between 18 and 29 years old with active or convalescent COVID-19. The CDR3 runs from the conserved cysteine through the conserved F or W. A D gene is named only where the DNA matches it firmly. Size is omitted from some rows. Given values are once, few, many or a class for expanded clones.

d_call	clone_size	v_call	j_call	cdr3_nt	cdr3_aa
-	-	TRBV28	TRBJ1-6	TGTGCCACGAGACAGGACTTTTTTCCCCTCCACTTT	CATRQDFFPLHF
-	-	TRBV7-9	TRBJ1-4	TGTGCCAGCAGCTCAAGAGGCTTGAGTGATAATGAAAAACTGTTTTTT	CASSSRGLSDNEKLFF
TRBD1	few	TRBV11-2	TRBJ1-1	TGTGCCAGCAGCCGACAGGGAGGATGGGAGAACACTGAAGCTTTCTTT	CASSRQGGWENTEAFF
-	-	TRBV2	TRBJ1-3	TGTGCCAGCAGTGCTTCCGGGACACCGAGCTCTGGAAACACCATATATTTT	CASSASGTPSSGNTIYF
-	-	TRBV28	TRBJ2-1	TGTGCCAGCAGCCCTTCTCGGAGCGCCTCCTACAATGAGCAGTTCTTC	CASSPSRSASYNEQFF
-	-	TRBV7-2	TRBJ2-3	TGTGCCAGCAGCTTCTTAAATCCCCCAGATACGCAGTATTTT	CASSFLNPPDTQYF
-	-	TRBV5-4	TRBJ2-7	TGTGCCAGCAGCTTGGGACAGAATTCCTACGAGCAGTACTTC	CASSLGQNSYEQYF
TRBD2	-	TRBV7-2	TRBJ2-2	TGTGCCAGCAGCTTAGTTGCGGGAGCGGGCACCGGGGAGCTGTTTTTT	CASSLVAGAGTGELFF
-	once	TRBV6-5	TRBJ2-7	TGTGCCAGCAGTTACGCCAGGGACACAAGGCTCTACGAGCAGTACTTC	CASSYARDTRLYEQYF
TRBD2	-	TRBV9	TRBJ2-1	TGTGCCAGCAGCGGTCCCGGGACTAGCGTGATTCCCGGATTCAATGAGCAGTTCTTC	CASSGPGTSVIPGFNEQFF
TRBD2	-	TRBV7-3	TRBJ2-1	TGTGCCAGCAGCTTGGGACTAGCGGGGGGTAACCCCCACCTCAATGAGCAGTTCTTC	CASSLGLAGGNPHLNEQFF
TRBD1	-	TRBV27	TRBJ2-3	TGTGCCAGCAGACGACAGGGGGCACACACAGATACGCAGTATTTT	CASRRQGAHTDTQYF
-	-	TRBV5-1	TRBJ2-1	TGCGCCAGCAGCTTGACAGGGTGGAATGAGCAGTTCTTC	CASSLTGWNEQFF
-	once	TRBV3-1/TRBV3-2	TRBJ2-7	TGTGCCAGCCCAACCGGGCAGGGCCACGAGCAGTACTTC	CASPTGQGHEQYF
TRBD1	-	TRBV5-1	TRBJ2-7	TGCGCCAGCAGCTACCCAGGGGGCGAGCAGTACTTC	CASSYPGGEQYF
-	-	TRBV7-6	TRBJ2-2	TGTGCCAGCAGCTCTGAGGAGGGTCGTATCACCGGGGAGCTGTTTTTT	CASSSEEGRITGELFF
-	-	TRBV9	TRBJ1-1	TGTGCCAGCAGCGCGGTCTTGATCGGGAACACTGAAGCTTTCTTT	CASSAVLIGNTEAFF
-	-	TRBV7-9	TRBJ1-4	TGTGCCAGCAGCCTCGGGAGAGGGGATTATGAAAAACTGTTTTTT	CASSLGRGDYEKLFF
-	-	TRBV3-1/TRBV3-2	TRBJ1-6	TGTGCCAGCAGCCTAACAAGTAATTCACCCCTCCACTTT	CASSLTSNSPLHF
TRBD2	-	TRBV5-1	TRBJ2-7	TGCGCCAGCAGCTCGGCGACTAGCCCTCAGTCTAGGGAGCAGTACTTC	CASSSATSPQSREQYF
-	-	TRBV3-1/TRBV3-2	TRBJ2-3	TGTGCCAGCAGCCTACGAGGGGGAGATACGCAGTATTTT	CASSLRGGDTQYF
TRBD2	-	TRBV28	TRBJ2-1	TGTGCCAGCAGTCCCAAAATTAGCGGGAGGGCCTACAATGAGCAGTTCTTC	CASSPKISGRAYNEQFF
TRBD1	-	TRBV29-1	TRBJ1-1	TGCAGCGTTCGGGGACAGCGGAACACTGAAGCTTTCTTT	CSVRGQRNTEAFF